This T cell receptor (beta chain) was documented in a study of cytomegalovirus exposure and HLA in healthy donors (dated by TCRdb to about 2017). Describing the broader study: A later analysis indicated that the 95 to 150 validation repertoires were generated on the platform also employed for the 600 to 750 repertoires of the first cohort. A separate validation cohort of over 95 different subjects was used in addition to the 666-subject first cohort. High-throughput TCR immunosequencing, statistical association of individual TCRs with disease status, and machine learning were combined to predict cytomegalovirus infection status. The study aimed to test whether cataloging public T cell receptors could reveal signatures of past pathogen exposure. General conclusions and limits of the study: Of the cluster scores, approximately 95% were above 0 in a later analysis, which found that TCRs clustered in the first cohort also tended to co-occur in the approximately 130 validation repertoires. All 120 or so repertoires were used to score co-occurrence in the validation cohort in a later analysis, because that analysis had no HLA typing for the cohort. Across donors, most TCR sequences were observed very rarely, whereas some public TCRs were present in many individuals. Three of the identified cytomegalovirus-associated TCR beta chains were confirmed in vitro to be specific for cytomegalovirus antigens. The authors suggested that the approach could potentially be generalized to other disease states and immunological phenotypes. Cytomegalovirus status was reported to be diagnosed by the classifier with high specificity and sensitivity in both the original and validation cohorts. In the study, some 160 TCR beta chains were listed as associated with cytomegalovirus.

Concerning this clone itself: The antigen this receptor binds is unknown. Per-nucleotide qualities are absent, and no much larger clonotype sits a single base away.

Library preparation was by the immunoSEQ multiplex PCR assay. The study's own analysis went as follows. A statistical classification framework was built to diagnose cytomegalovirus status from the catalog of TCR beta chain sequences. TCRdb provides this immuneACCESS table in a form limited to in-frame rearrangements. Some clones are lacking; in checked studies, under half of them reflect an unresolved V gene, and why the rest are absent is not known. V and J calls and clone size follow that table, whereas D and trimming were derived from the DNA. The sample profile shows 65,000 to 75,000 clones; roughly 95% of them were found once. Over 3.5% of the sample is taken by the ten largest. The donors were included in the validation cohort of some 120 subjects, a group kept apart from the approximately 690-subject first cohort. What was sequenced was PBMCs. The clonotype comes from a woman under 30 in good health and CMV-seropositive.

The sequence in DNA is TGTGCCAGCAGCGTAACACAGGGGGCCGTGGAGACCCAGTACTTC. This translates into CASSVTQGAVETQYF. Recombination connected TRBV9 to TRBJ2-5, with 9 junctional bases fitting TRBD1. V has 1 base trimmed and J has 5 bases trimmed; junction bases matching no gene number 6. The germline V gene encodes CDR1 SGDLS and CDR2 YYNGEE. Measured from the cysteine to the phenylalanine, the CDR3 is 15 residues long. The DNA shown is the 45-base CDR3, in frame from base 1.